This T cell receptor beta chain was documented in a study of beta chain features in type 1 diabetes. Turning to the study itself: Healthy donors and patients showed comparable age, gender and cell yields. Points from the study as a whole: TCRB CDR3s were moderately but significantly shorter in Type 1 diabetes patients in all four CD4+ subsets. For type 1 diabetes patients, VDJ junctions showed fewer insertions and more deletions. In comparison with healthy donors, patients had naive, central memory and Treg TCRB repertoires that appeared more similar.

Staining for CD45RO/CCR7/CD25/CD127/CD95/CD27 allowed sorting of CD4+ naive, central memory, regulatory and stem cell-like memory cells. Expressed TCRB transcripts were sequenced because the entire RNA isolate underwent reverse transcription. Clones were sequenced by immunoSEQ multiplex PCR, and TCRdb holds only the in-frame ones, with some missing. The profile shows 250,000 to 300,000 clones, roughly an eighth of them singletons. With regard to this clone: Its antigen is unidentified.

This clonotype was sampled from a man aged 25-45 years with type 1 diabetes. The material sequenced was naive CD4+ T cells from blood.

The CDR3 bases are TGTGCCTGGAGCCCCACGGGGTTTAACTATGGCTACACCTTC. Translated: CAWSPTGFNYGYTF. The J gene is TRBJ1-2, the V gene TRBV30; D unclear. This CDR3 spans 14 amino acids. V lost 3 bases and J 1 base, leaving 12 bases between the germline ends. CDR1 GTSNPN and CDR2 SVGIG come from the germline V gene (reference sequence).